The 27 T cell receptor beta chains below come from one sample, sequenced in a study of blood T cell repertoires in COVID-19. The table came from immunoSEQ multiplex PCR; TCRdb's copy has only in-frame clones and leaves some out. The profile shows fewer than 500,000 clones, 88% of them singletons. Sequences were obtained from PBMCs or T cells enriched from blood (not recorded which). The origin of the receptors is a young woman with acute COVID-19.

The chain is built from TRBV4-1 and TRBJ1-4; 10 positions agree with TRBD1. The CDR3 totals 16 residues. J was trimmed by 8 bases and V by 0 bases; bases with no gene match: 6. In germline, CDR1 is MGHRA, CDR2 YSYEKL. This CDR3 is CASSQEGDRGREKLFF. The CDR3 DNA follows: TGCGCCAGCAGCCAAGAGGGGGACAGGGGAAGAGAAAAACTGTTTTTT.

The chain uses TRBV4-1 and TRBJ1-2; tentatively, D is TRBD1 (6 bases). Trimming removed 0 bases from V and 3 bases from J, with 20 bases in between. The CDR3 runs to 18 residues. From germline, CDR1 is MGHRA and CDR2 YSYEKL. The DNA of the CDR3 is TGCGCCAGCAGCCAAGATGCCCGGACAGCCCCCGCATACTATGGCTACACCTTC. Translation gives CASSQDARTAPAYYGYTF.

The CDR3 nucleotides read TGTGCCAGCAGCCGAAAGTCTGGCGGGGCCTCCTACAATGAGCAGTTCTTC. Protein: CASSRKSGGASYNEQFF. The V gene is TRBV3-1 (or the pseudogene TRBV3-2), the J gene TRBJ2-1, with D possibly matching TRBD2 (6 bases). The V end was cut by 4 bases, the J end by 0 bases, with 16 bases between. Germline CDR1 reads LGHDT; CDR2 reads YNNKEL (reference sequence). The CDR3 is made up of 17 amino acids.

The DNA for the CDR3 is TGCGCCAGCAGCCAAGAGGACAGGGGGAACTATGGCTACACCTTC. It specifies CASSQEDRGNYGYTF. This chain joins TRBV4-3 and TRBJ1-2, with TRBD1 identical over 10 bases. This CDR3 region has 15 residues. Trimming took 0 bases from V and 2 from J; bases not matched to a gene: 0. Germline V gene sequence: CDR1 LGHNA, CDR2 YSLEER.

The CDR3 protein is CASSPIGLAGVINQPQHF. The CDR3 DNA reads TGTGCCAGCTCACCAATCGGCCTGGCAGGGGTGATCAATCAGCCCCAGCATTTT. The J gene is TRBJ1-5, the V gene TRBV18, with D possibly TRBD1 on 6 matching bases. CDR1 and CDR2 from the germline V gene are KGHSH and LQKENI. This CDR3 comprises 18 residues. V was pared by 2 bases and J by 3 bases, with 20 bases between.

This clone was picked up one time. This chain uses TRBV3-1 (or the pseudogene TRBV3-2) with TRBJ1-6; D gene ambiguous. The germline V gene has CDR1 LGHDT and CDR2 YNNKEL (reference sequence). The CDR3 runs 18 residues. V was clipped by 0 bases and J by 3 bases, with 15 bases between them. CDR3 in amino acids: CASSQESPVLSYNSPLHF. The CDR3 nucleotides read TGTGCCAGCAGCCAAGAGTCGCCGGTGCTTAGCTATAATTCACCCCTCCACTTT.

The chain has TRBV5-1 and TRBJ1-1; D is possibly TRBD1 (6 bases). Germline CDR1 is SGHRS and CDR2 is YFSETQ. The CDR3 sequence is 12 residues long. The V gene lost 4 bases and the J gene lost 11 bases, with 15 bases spanning the gap. CDR3 sequence: CASSPEGGLAFF. DNA for the CDR3: TGCGCCAGCAGCCCCGAGGGGGGGTTGGCTTTCTTT.

This clone was recorded once. This rearrangement joins TRBV6-5 to TRBJ1-5; TRBD1 aligns across 8 bases. CDR3 length: 16 amino acids. V lost 2 bases to trimming and J lost 5 bases; unmatched junction nucleotides: 8. Germline-derived CDR1 and CDR2 are MNHEY and SVGAGI. CDR3: CASSYLTNRGYQPQHF. The CDR3 DNA reads TGTGCCAGCAGTTACCTGACGAACAGGGGGTATCAGCCCCAGCATTTT.

A few counts support this clone. This sequence joins TRBV5-1 and TRBJ1-1, with TRBD1 matching over 7 bases. With V trimmed by 5 bases and J by 0 bases, 4 bases remained unmatched. This CDR3 region has 14 residues. Per germline, CDR1 SGHRS and CDR2 YFSETQ. The CDR3 protein is CASRPGTVNTEAFF. The CDR3 region has the DNA TGCGCCAGCAGGCCCGGGACAGTGAACACTGAAGCTTTCTTT.

The chain combines TRBV9 with TRBJ1-6, with D maybe TRBD1 (5 bases). This CDR3 comprises 12 residues. V gave up 1 base and J gave up 14 bases, with 10 bases separating them. Germline-derived CDR1 and CDR2 are SGDLS and YYNGEE. The CDR3 spells CASSVYGGSLHF. As DNA, the CDR3 is TGTGCCAGCAGCGTATACGGGGGATCCCTCCACTTT.

This clone was picked up one time. This chain uses TRBV30 with TRBJ1-2; D perhaps matches TRBD1 (6 bases). With 3 bases removed from V and 2 bases from J, the gap between germline ends came to 7 bases. From germline, CDR1 is GTSNPN and CDR2 SVGIG (reference sequence). The CDR3 sequence is 12 residues long. Here the CDR3 reads CAWSGQNYGYTF. The CDR3 DNA is TGTGCCTGGAGCGGACAGAACTATGGCTACACCTTC.

The chain joins TRBV6-5 to TRBJ2-5, with 12 bases fitting TRBD2. This CDR3 has 15 amino acids. CDR1 is MNHEY and CDR2 is SVGAGI in the germline V gene. The V segment lost 5 bases and the J segment 4 bases; nucleotides outside the gene matches: 5. For the CDR3, the DNA is TGTGCCAGCAGTAGACTAGCGGGGGTAAGAGAGACCCAGTACTTC. Translating gives CASSRLAGVRETQYF.

The chain recombines TRBV11-2 with TRBJ2-7; 7 nucleotides match TRBD1. With V trimmed by 7 bases and J by 0 bases, 9 bases remained unmatched. This CDR3 contains 15 residues. Germline V gene sequence: CDR1 SGHAT, CDR2 FQNNGV. Written as DNA, the CDR3 is TGTGCCAGCATTCACGTGGGGGACAGCTCCTACGAGCAGTACTTC. It encodes CASIHVGDSSYEQYF.

This clone was found a few times. The gene calls are TRBV6-4 and TRBJ2-7, with TRBD1 matching 8 bases. There are 15 residues in the CDR3. The trim removed 8 bases at V and 7 bases at J, leaving 16 bases unmatched. Germline lookup yields CDR1 MRHNA and CDR2 SNTAGT. The CDR3 sequence is CASHCDGRGRGEQYF. The CDR3 region has the DNA TGTGCCAGCCATTGCGACGGCAGGGGGCGTGGTGAGCAGTACTTC.

This clone has only one observation. The rearrangement links TRBV19 to TRBJ1-1; no clear D gene. CDR1 is LNHDA and CDR2 is SQIVND in the germline V gene (reference sequence). The V end was cut by 5 bases, the J end by 10 bases, with 14 bases between. The CDR3 loop spans 12 amino acids. In DNA form, the CDR3 reads TGTGCCAGTAGTCAGGAGGGCAGCGGAGCTTTCTTT. As protein: CASSQEGSGAFF.

This sequence joins TRBV12-5 and TRBJ1-5; 7 positions match TRBD1. Trimming removed 3 bases from V and 0 bases from J; junction bases left unmatched: 5. CDR1 and CDR2 from the germline V gene are LGHNT and FRNRAP. The CDR3 has 16 residues. CDR3 sequence: CASGFFDRDSNQPQHF. The CDR3 DNA sequence: TGTGCTAGTGGTTTTTTTGACAGGGATAGCAATCAGCCCCAGCATTTT.

The V gene is TRBV5-1, the J gene TRBJ1-1; no reliable D call. Between the trimmed V and J ends, which lost 0 bases and 3 bases, there was a span of 15 bases. CDR1 is SGHRS and CDR2 is YFSETQ in the germline V gene. This CDR3 has 16 residues. The DNA for the CDR3 is TGCGCCAGCAGCTTGGTTCCCGCGAGGGTGGACACTGAAGCTTTCTTT. This gives the protein CASSLVPARVDTEAFF. The variable domain in full, completed from reference TRBV5-1 and TRBJ1-1, reads KAGVTQTPRYLIKTRGQQVTLSCSPISGHRSVSWYQQTPGQGLQFLFEYFSETQRNKGNFPGRFSGRQFSNSRSEMNVSTLELGDSALYLCASSLVPARVDTEAFFGQGTRLTVV.

In DNA, the CDR3 is TGTGCCAGCAGCGTGGACTTGAACACTGAAGCTTTCTTT. Translating it yields CASSVDLNTEAFF. The chain combines TRBV11-3 with TRBJ1-1; D ambiguous. The CDR3 runs to 13 residues. CDR1 and CDR2 (germline): SGHNT, YENEEA. Trimming pared 5 bases from V and 0 bases from J, leaving 7 bases between.

The rearrangement joins TRBV11-1 to TRBJ2-2; 11 bases are shared with TRBD1. CDR1 and CDR2 (germline): SGHAT, FQDESV (reference sequence). This CDR3 is 16 amino acids long. V lost 5 bases, J lost 8 bases, and 10 bases stayed unmatched. CDR3 sequence: CASSAAGQGASGELFF. CDR3 in DNA: TGTGCCAGCAGCGCGGCCGGACAGGGGGCGTCTGGGGAGCTGTTTTTT.

The V gene is TRBV14, the J gene TRBJ2-7, with a weak D call TRBD1 (5 bases). The CDR3 has 14 residues. V was shortened by 1 base and J by 3 bases, with 10 bases between the two germline ends. Germline CDR1 reads SGHDN; CDR2 reads FVKESK. In DNA form, the CDR3 reads TGTGCCAGCAGCCAAGTTTCAGGGAACTACGAGCAGTACTTC. It specifies CASSQVSGNYEQYF.

The chain links TRBV24-1 to TRBJ2-6; D not resolved. The V end was cut by 5 bases, the J end by 3 bases, with 16 bases between. Germline V gives CDR1 KGHDR, CDR2 SFDVKD. This CDR3 is 17 amino acids long. CDR3 bases: TGTGCCACCAGTGGCCCGGGTCCATCGGGTGGGGCCAACGTCCTGACTTTC. Its translation: CATSGPGPSGGANVLTF.

The rearrangement uses TRBV2 and TRBJ1-1, with D possibly being TRBD1 (6 bases). The CDR3 contains 14 residues. V was pared by 6 bases and J by 2 bases, with 13 bases between. Germline assignment: CDR1 SNHLY and CDR2 FYNNEI. CDR3 DNA: TGTGCCAGCAGGAATCAGGGGTTTAACACTGAAGCTTTCTTT. The encoded protein is CASRNQGFNTEAFF.

This clone was counted once. The V gene is TRBV2, the J gene TRBJ1-1; TRBD1 agrees at 7 bases. The V gene's germline CDR1 is SNHLY and CDR2 FYNNEI. V was clipped by 5 bases and J by 2 bases; unmatched bases: 8. The CDR3 is 15 amino acids. CDR3 nucleotides: TGTGCCAGCAGTTCCCAGGGGGGCGGTAACACTGAAGCTTTCTTT. Translated: CASSSQGGGNTEAFF. Looking up the rest from reference TRBV2 and TRBJ1-1 gives the full variable domain: EPEVTQTPSHQVTQMGQEVILRCVPISNHLYFYWYRQILGQKVEFLVSFYNNEISEKSEIFDDQFSVERPDGSNFTLKIRSTKLEDSAMYFCASSSQGGGNTEAFFGQGTRLTVV.

The rearrangement links TRBV19 to TRBJ2-7; 7 bases match TRBD1. The CDR3 consists of 14 residues. Germline V gene data show CDR1 as LNHDA and CDR2 as SQIVND (reference sequence). Germline trimming cut 3 bases from V and 3 bases from J; bases unmatched to any gene: 5. The CDR3 sequence is CASSIEGAGYEQYF. CDR3 nucleotide sequence: TGTGCCAGTAGTATCGAGGGGGCGGGCTACGAGCAGTACTTC.

The chain combines TRBV5-1 with TRBJ1-3, with 8 nucleotides matching TRBD1. The V gene's germline CDR1 is SGHRS and CDR2 YFSETQ. The trim removed 2 bases at V and 4 bases at J, leaving 5 bases unmatched. The CDR3 loop spans 15 amino acids. DNA of the CDR3: TGCGCCAGCAGCTTCGACGGACAGGGAGGAAACACCATATATTTT. This gives the protein CASSFDGQGGNTIYF.

The chain couples TRBV12-3 or TRBV12-4 to TRBJ1-2, with D unresolved. The CDR3 contains 13 residues. Trimming stripped 3 bases from V and 3 bases from J, with 8 bases between. CDR3: CASSFSEDYGYTF. CDR3 sequence (DNA): TGTGCCAGCAGTTTCTCAGAAGACTATGGCTACACCTTC.

The V and J genes are TRBV18 and TRBJ1-1; no reliable D call. Trimming took off 2 bases at V and 1 base at J, with 11 bases between the two ends. Germline V gene lookup returns CDR1 KGHSH and CDR2 LQKENI. The CDR3 spans 15 residues. The CDR3 DNA reads as TGTGCCAGCTCACCAAGGGTAGAGGGGAACACTGAAGCTTTCTTT. It translates to CASSPRVEGNTEAFF.